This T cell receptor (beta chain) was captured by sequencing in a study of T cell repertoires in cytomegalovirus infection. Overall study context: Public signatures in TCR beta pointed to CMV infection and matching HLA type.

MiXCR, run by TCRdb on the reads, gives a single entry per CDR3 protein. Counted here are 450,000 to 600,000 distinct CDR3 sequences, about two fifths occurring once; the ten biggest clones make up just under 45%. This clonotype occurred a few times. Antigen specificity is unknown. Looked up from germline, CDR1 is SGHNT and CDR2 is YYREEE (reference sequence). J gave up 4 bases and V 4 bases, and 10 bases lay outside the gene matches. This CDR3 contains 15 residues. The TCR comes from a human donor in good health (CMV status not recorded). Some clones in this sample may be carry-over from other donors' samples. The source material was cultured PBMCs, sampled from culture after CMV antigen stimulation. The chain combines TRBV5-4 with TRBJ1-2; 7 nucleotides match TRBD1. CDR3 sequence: CASSRRQGSVYGYTF. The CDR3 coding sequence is TGTGCCAGCAGCAGGAGACAGGGAAGTGTCTATGGCTACACCTTC.